This T cell receptor beta chain emerged from a study of blood T cells in healthy people across ages. Study overall: Through template switching, about one barcoded beta molecule was captured per two T cells, as measured in model experiments. The study's findings and limits: A strong correlation between TCR beta diversity and naive T cell percentage was seen.

Alongside a J-beta primer mix, a sample-barcoded 5' primer served in a second PCR lasting about 7 to 11 cycles. Each cDNA molecule, via a template-switch adaptor with 12 random nucleotides, was tagged. TCRdb reprocessed the 5' RACE reads with MiXCR, giving one entry per CDR3 protein. The table records hundreds of thousands of distinct CDR3 sequences, over 45% of them present only once. Isolation per sample recovered at least 7 million PBMCs. Notes on this clonotype: The antigen remains undetermined.

The source of this sequence is a woman in her sixties or seventies in good health. Input material: blood.

The CDR3 DNA reads TGTGCCAGCAATCCTGGGTCCGGGGCCAACGTCCTGACTTTC. Translated: CASNPGSGANVLTF. J is TRBJ2-6 and V is TRBV6-5; D remains ambiguous. Germline V gene sequence: CDR1 MNHEY, CDR2 SVGAGI. CDR3 size: 14 residues. The V end lost 7 bases, the J end lost 4 bases, and 11 bases lay between the germline ends.